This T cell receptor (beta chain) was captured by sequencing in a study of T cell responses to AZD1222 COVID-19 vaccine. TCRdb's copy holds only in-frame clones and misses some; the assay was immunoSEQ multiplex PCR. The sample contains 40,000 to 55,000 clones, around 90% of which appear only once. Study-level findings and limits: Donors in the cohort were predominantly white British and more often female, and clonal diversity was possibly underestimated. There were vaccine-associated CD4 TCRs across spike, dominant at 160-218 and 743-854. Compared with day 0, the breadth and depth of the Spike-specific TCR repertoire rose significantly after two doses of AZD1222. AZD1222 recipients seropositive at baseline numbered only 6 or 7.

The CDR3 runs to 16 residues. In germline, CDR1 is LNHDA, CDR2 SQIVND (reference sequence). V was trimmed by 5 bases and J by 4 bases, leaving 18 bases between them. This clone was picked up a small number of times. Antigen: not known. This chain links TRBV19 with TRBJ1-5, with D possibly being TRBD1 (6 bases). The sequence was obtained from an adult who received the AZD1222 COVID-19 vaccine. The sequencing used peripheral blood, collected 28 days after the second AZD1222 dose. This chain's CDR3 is CASSFGQTGPNQPQHF. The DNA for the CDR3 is TGTGCCAGTAGTTTTGGACAGACAGGCCCGAATCAGCCCCAGCATTTT.